These 24 T cell receptor beta chains came from one sample sequenced in a study of blood T cell repertoires in COVID-19. This table comes from immunoSEQ multiplex PCR, and its TCRdb copy is limited to in-frame clones, with some not included. The data hold more than 350,000 clones, with roughly 90% observed a single time. Specimen: peripheral blood. The receptors here all came from a woman aged 25 to 45 with COVID-19, enrolled during active disease.

The rearrangement links TRBV4-3 to TRBJ1-1, with 11 bases identical to TRBD1. Germline V gene sequence: CDR1 LGHNA, CDR2 YSLEER. This CDR3 spans 16 amino acids. V lost 6 bases, J lost 5 bases, and 11 bases stayed unmatched. As DNA, the CDR3 is TGCGCCAGCAGTCTCGGACAGGGGGCATTGGGTACTGAAGCTTTCTTT. Its translation is CASSLGQGALGTEAFF.

The chain joins TRBV5-3 to TRBJ1-5; maybe TRBD1 (6 bases). TRBV5-3 is labeled an ORF, and its function is uncertain. The ends were cut back, 4 bases at V and 5 bases at J, with 19 bases in the middle. There are 16 residues in the CDR3. CDR3 sequence: CARSGQHTGRDQPQHF. The CDR3 nucleotides read TGTGCCAGAAGCGGACAACATACAGGGAGGGATCAGCCCCAGCATTTT.

This clone was recorded only once. This sample also contains other DNA sequences that code for the same CDR3. The chain couples TRBV9 to TRBJ2-1; weak D call: TRBD2 (6 bases). Germline lookup yields CDR1 SGDLS and CDR2 YYNGEE. This CDR3 spans 13 amino acids. V lost 0 bases, J lost 5 bases, and 6 bases lay in between. This CDR3 is CASSVGGDNEQFF. The DNA for the CDR3 is TGTGCCAGCAGCGTAGGCGGGGACAATGAGCAGTTCTTC.

The CDR3 is CASSWSQGAGTEAFF. The CDR3 coding sequence is TGTGCCAGCAGCTGGTCCCAGGGCGCTGGGACTGAAGCTTTCTTT. The rearrangement links TRBV7-8 to TRBJ1-1; a possible D gene is TRBD1 (5 bases). This CDR3 has 15 residues. With 4 bases removed from V and 5 bases from J, the gap between germline ends came to 17 bases. Germline V gene data show CDR1 as SGHVS and CDR2 as FQNEAQ. The full variable domain, in which reference TRBV7-8 and TRBJ1-1 provide the parts outside the CDR3, is GAGVSQSPRYKVAKRGQDVALRCDPISGHVSLFWYQQALGQGPEFLTYFQNEAQLDKSGLPSDRFFAERPEGSVSTLKIQRTQQEDSAVYLCASSWSQGAGTEAFFGQGTRLTVV.

This rearrangement joins TRBV7-2 to TRBJ2-6; D may be TRBD1 (5 bases). V shed 5 bases and J shed 2 bases, with 16 bases lying between them. Germline assignment: CDR1 SGHTA and CDR2 FQGNSA. The CDR3 is made up of 17 amino acids. The CDR3 DNA follows: TGTGCCAGCAGCCCCCGACAGTTCGGAACTGGGGCCAACGTCCTGACTTTC. Translation gives CASSPRQFGTGANVLTF. Together with reference TRBV7-2 and TRBJ2-6, the CDR3 gives the full variable domain: GAGVSQSPSNKVTEKGKDVELRCDPISGHTALYWYRQSLGQGLEFLIYFQGNSAPDKSGLPSDRFSAERTGGSVSTLTIQRTQQEDSAVYLCASSPRQFGTGANVLTFGAGSRLTVL.

V and J are TRBV28 and TRBJ1-4, with a weak D call TRBD1 (6 bases). This CDR3 spans 16 amino acids. Deletions cut 7 bases from V and 2 bases from J, with 17 bases between. The germline V gene has CDR1 MDHEN and CDR2 SYDVKM. CDR3 DNA sequence: TGTGCCAGCACCACGATCGGCAGGGGCACTAATGAAAAACTGTTTTTT. Its protein product is CASTTIGRGTNEKLFF.

The J gene is TRBJ2-2, the V gene TRBV4-1; 8 nucleotides agree with TRBD1. The germline gives CDR1 MGHRA, CDR2 YSYEKL. This CDR3 contains 17 residues. V dropped 0 bases and J dropped 6; count of bases not matched to a gene: 9. CDR3 amino acids: CASSQEQGAKYSGELFF. The CDR3 DNA follows: TGCGCCAGCAGCCAAGAGCAGGGGGCAAAATATTCCGGGGAGCTGTTTTTT.

The CDR3 DNA reads TGTGCCAGCAGCTTATTTGCTCCTAGCGGGAGTCACAATGAGCAGTTCTTC. The encoded protein is CASSLFAPSGSHNEQFF. This chain uses TRBV13 with TRBJ2-1, with 10 bases fitting TRBD2. This CDR3 is built from 17 residues. V trimming: 2 bases; J trimming: 5 bases; junction bases outside the gene matches: 9. Germline lookup yields CDR1 PRHDT and CDR2 FYEKMQ (reference sequence).

The J gene is TRBJ2-6, the V gene TRBV10-2; D not resolved. CDR3 length: 12 amino acids. Trimming took off 5 bases at V and 3 bases at J, with 2 bases between the two ends. Germline V gives CDR1 WSHSY, CDR2 SAAADI. CDR3 sequence (DNA): TGCGCCAGCAGTCTTGGGGCCAACGTCCTGACTTTC. The encoded protein is CASSLGANVLTF.

The chain combines TRBV30 with TRBJ2-1; 7 nucleotides match TRBD2. The ends lost 3 bases at V and 6 bases at J; junction bases unmatched: 11. CDR1 GTSNPN and CDR2 SVGIG come from the germline V gene (reference sequence). The CDR3 is made up of 15 amino acids. The CDR3 sequence is CAWRAKLAFSNEQFF. The CDR3 DNA reads as TGTGCCTGGAGAGCAAAACTAGCGTTTAGCAATGAGCAGTTCTTC. Looking up the rest from reference TRBV30 and TRBJ2-1 gives the full variable domain: SQTIHQWPATLVQPVGSPLSLECTVEGTSNPNLYWYRQAAGRGLQLLFYSVGIGQISSEVPQNLSASRPQDRQFILSSKKLLLSDSGFYLCAWRAKLAFSNEQFFGPGTRLTVL.

The V and J genes are TRBV24-1 and TRBJ2-2, with D possibly matching TRBD1 (5 bases). The CDR3 is made up of 16 amino acids. The V gene's germline CDR1 is KGHDR and CDR2 SFDVKD. V dropped 4 bases and J dropped 6 bases, with 17 bases sitting between them. CDR3 sequence reads: CATSDPGAGSAGELFF. The CDR3 DNA reads TGTGCCACCAGTGACCCTGGGGCAGGGTCGGCCGGGGAGCTGTTTTTT.

This sequence joins TRBV27 and TRBJ1-6; TRBD1 aligns across 9 bases. V shed 2 bases and J 7 bases; nucleotides not matched to a gene: 9. This CDR3 is built from 17 residues. In germline, CDR1 is MNHEY, CDR2 SMNVEV (reference sequence). CDR3 sequence (DNA): TGTGCCAGCAGTTTAAATTGGAGGACAGGGGTAAATTCACCCCTCCACTTT. This translates into CASSLNWRTGVNSPLHF.

V is TRBV7-9 and J is TRBJ2-3, with 11 bases fitting TRBD2. The ends lost 1 base at V and 4 bases at J; junction bases unmatched: 13. CDR3 length: 19 residues. From germline, CDR1 is SEHNR and CDR2 FQNEAQ (reference sequence). The CDR3, as DNA: TGTGCCAGCAGCTTAGAAACCCCGACTAGCGGGATAGGTGCAGATACGCAGTATTTT. Translation: CASSLETPTSGIGADTQYF. The whole variable domain, filled in from reference TRBV7-9 and TRBJ2-3, reads DTGVSQNPRHKITKRGQNVTFRCDPISEHNRLYWYRQTLGQGPEFLTYFQNEAQLEKSRLLSDRFSAERPKGSFSTLEIQRTEQGDSAMYLCASSLETPTSGIGADTQYFGPGTRLTVL.

The chain recombines TRBV9 with TRBJ2-1; D gene unclear. Trimming pared 4 bases from V and 6 bases from J, leaving 17 bases between. This CDR3 has 15 residues. The germline V gene encodes CDR1 SGDLS and CDR2 YYNGEE. CDR3 nucleotides: TGTGCCAGCAGCCTCGACACCACCAGATCCAATGAGCAGTTCTTC. Encoded protein: CASSLDTTRSNEQFF.

The rearrangement joins TRBV10-2 to TRBJ1-4; the match to TRBD1 covers 8 bases. Germline V gene data show CDR1 as WSHSY and CDR2 as SAAADI. V trimming: 7 bases; J trimming: 4 bases; junction bases outside the gene matches: 2. The CDR3 is made up of 13 amino acids. CDR3 coding DNA: TGCGCCAGCAATACAGGGGGTAATGAAAAACTGTTTTTT. Protein product: CASNTGGNEKLFF.

The DNA of the CDR3 is TGTGCCAGCAGCCACCAAAAATTACAGGGGGCGAATTACAATGAGCAGTTCTTC. Translating it yields CASSHQKLQGANYNEQFF. This sequence joins TRBV3-1 (or the pseudogene TRBV3-2) and TRBJ2-1, with TRBD1 matching over 9 bases. The germline V gene has CDR1 LGHDT and CDR2 YNNKEL (reference sequence). The CDR3 sequence is 18 residues long. J was trimmed by 4 bases and V by 3 bases; bases with no gene match: 13.

The rearrangement uses TRBV7-2 and TRBJ2-5; 11 nucleotides agree with TRBD2. Germline V gene lookup returns CDR1 SGHTA and CDR2 FQGNSA. CDR3 length: 16 residues. With V trimmed by 1 base and J by 3 bases, 4 bases remained unmatched. CDR3 sequence (DNA): TGTGCCAGCAGCTTAGTTCCGGGACTAGCGGAAGAGACCCAGTACTTC. Translated: CASSLVPGLAEETQYF.

This chain connects TRBV10-2 to TRBJ2-7; D perhaps matches TRBD1 (5 bases). CDR3 size: 14 residues. Trimming took 6 bases from V and 3 from J, leaving 15 bases between them. Per germline, CDR1 WSHSY and CDR2 SAAADI. The CDR3 region is CASRDTGVGYEQYF. In DNA form, the CDR3 reads TGCGCCAGCAGGGACACAGGCGTAGGCTACGAGCAGTACTTC.

V is TRBV27 and J is TRBJ1-5; 7 bases map to TRBD1. CDR3 length: 14 residues. Germline assignment: CDR1 MNHEY and CDR2 SMNVEV (reference sequence). The V and J ends lost 5 bases and 4 bases, in that order; junction bases with no gene match: 5. The CDR3 here is CASSMQGENQPQHF. As DNA, the CDR3 is TGTGCCAGCAGTATGCAGGGGGAAAATCAGCCCCAGCATTTT.

This clone was counted once. This chain joins TRBV7-9 and TRBJ1-1; 11 positions match TRBD1. CDR3 length equals 17 residues. CDR1 and CDR2 from the germline V gene are SEHNR and FQNEAQ (reference sequence). Trimming at V came to 5 bases and at J to 0 bases, leaving 8 bases not matched to a gene. The CDR3 DNA reads TGTGCCAGCAGCCTCGGACAGGGGGCTTACATGAACACTGAAGCTTTCTTT. This sequence encodes CASSLGQGAYMNTEAFF.

This clone was seen only a few times. The chain carries TRBV28 and TRBJ2-7; D possibly corresponds to TRBD1 (6 bases). CDR1 MDHEN and CDR2 SYDVKM come from the germline V gene. V was clipped by 6 bases and J by 0 bases, with 9 bases between them. The CDR3 extends over 13 amino acids. The CDR3 nucleotides are TGTGCCAGCAGAAGGACAGCCTCCTACGAGCAGTACTTC. It is translated as CASRRTASYEQYF.

The rearrangement joins TRBV5-1 to TRBJ2-1, with 10 bases identical to TRBD2. Germline CDR1 reads SGHRS; CDR2 reads YFSETQ. Trimming at V came to 2 bases and at J to 6 bases, leaving 14 bases not matched to a gene. The CDR3 extends over 18 amino acids. The CDR3 DNA sequence: TGCGCCAGCAGCTTCTCGGCTAGCGGGAGTAAGTGGAGCAATGAGCAGTTCTTC. It specifies CASSFSASGSKWSNEQFF.

This chain uses TRBV15 with TRBJ2-5; D possibly corresponds to TRBD1 (6 bases). The germline CDR1 and CDR2 sequences are LNHNV and YYDKDF (reference sequence). The CDR3 has 17 amino acids. Trimming took 1 base from V and 1 from J, leaving 16 bases between them. CDR3 nucleotide sequence: TGTGCCACCAGCAGAGCCCGGACAGCAGGCCCCCAAGAGACCCAGTACTTC. Translated: CATSRARTAGPQETQYF.

This clone has only one observation. The V and J genes are TRBV9 and TRBJ2-1, with D unclear. Germline V lookup: CDR1 SGDLS, CDR2 YYNGEE. This CDR3 region has 10 residues. V lost 3 bases and J 10 bases, leaving 5 bases between the germline ends. This chain's CDR3 is CASSGAEQFF. The CDR3 coding sequence is TGTGCCAGCAGCGGAGCAGAGCAGTTCTTC.